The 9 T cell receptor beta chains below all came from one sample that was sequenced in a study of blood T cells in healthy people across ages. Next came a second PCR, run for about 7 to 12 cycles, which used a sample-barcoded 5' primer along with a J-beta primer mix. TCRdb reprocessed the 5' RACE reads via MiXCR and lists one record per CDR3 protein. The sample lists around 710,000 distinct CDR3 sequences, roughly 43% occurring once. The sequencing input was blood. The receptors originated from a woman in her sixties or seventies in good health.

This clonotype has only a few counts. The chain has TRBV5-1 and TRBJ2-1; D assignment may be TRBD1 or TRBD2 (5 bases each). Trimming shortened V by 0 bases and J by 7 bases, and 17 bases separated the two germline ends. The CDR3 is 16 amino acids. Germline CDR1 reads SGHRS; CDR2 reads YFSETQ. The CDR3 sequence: CASSLVSGTLDNEQFF. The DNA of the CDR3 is TGCGCCAGCAGCTTGGTGTCAGGGACCCTTGATAATGAGCAGTTCTTC.

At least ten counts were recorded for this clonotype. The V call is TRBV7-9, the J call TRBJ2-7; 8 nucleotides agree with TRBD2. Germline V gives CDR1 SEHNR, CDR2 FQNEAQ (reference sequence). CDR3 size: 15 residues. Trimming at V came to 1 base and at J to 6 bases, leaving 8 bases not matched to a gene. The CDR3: CASSLDREGRPEQYF. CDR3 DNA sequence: TGTGCCAGCAGCTTAGACCGGGAGGGCCGTCCCGAGCAGTACTTC.

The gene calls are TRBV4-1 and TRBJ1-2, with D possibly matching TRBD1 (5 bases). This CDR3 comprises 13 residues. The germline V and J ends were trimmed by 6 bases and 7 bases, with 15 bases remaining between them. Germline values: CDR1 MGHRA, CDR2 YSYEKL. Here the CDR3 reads CASRRGEIGGYTF. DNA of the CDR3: TGCGCCAGCAGGAGAGGGGAGATCGGTGGCTACACCTTC.

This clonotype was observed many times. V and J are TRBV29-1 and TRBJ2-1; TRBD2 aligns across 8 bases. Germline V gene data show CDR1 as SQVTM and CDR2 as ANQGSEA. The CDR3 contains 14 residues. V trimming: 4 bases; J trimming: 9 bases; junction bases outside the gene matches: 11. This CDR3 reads CSVAGTSSFGEQFF. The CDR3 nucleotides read TGCAGCGTTGCCGGGACTAGTTCATTCGGTGAGCAGTTCTTC.

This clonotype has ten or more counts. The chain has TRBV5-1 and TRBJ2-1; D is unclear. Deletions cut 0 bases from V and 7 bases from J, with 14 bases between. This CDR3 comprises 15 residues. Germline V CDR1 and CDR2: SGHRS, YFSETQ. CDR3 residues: CASSLDRTFGNEQFF. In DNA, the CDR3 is TGCGCCAGCAGCTTGGATCGAACTTTCGGGAATGAGCAGTTCTTC.

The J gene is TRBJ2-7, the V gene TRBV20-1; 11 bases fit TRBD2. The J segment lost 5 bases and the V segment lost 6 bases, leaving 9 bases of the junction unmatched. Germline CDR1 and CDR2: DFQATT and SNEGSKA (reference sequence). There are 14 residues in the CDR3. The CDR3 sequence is CSARLAGLRHEQYF. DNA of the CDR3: TGCAGTGCCCGACTAGCGGGGCTTAGACACGAGCAGTACTTC.

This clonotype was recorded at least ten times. DNA of the CDR3: TGTGCCAGCAGTTTTAACGGGAGGGCAGATACGCAGTATTTT. Residues: CASSFNGRADTQYF. The V call is TRBV28, the J call TRBJ2-3, with 8 bases matching TRBD2. The CDR3 contains 14 residues. Germline trimming cut 3 bases from V and 4 bases from J; bases unmatched to any gene: 3. The V gene's germline CDR1 is MDHEN and CDR2 SYDVKM.

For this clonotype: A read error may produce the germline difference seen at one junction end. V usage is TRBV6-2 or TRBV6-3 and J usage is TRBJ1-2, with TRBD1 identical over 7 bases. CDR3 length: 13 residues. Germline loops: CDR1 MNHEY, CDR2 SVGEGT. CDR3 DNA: TGTGCCATCAGTGGGACGACAGGGCGGGGCTACACCTTC. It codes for CAISGTTGRGYTF.

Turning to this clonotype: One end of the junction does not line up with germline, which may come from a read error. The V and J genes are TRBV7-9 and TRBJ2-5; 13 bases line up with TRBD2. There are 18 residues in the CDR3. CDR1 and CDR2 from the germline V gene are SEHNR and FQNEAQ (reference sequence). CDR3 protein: CASSQPRGLAGYQETQYF. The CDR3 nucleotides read TGTGCCAGCAGTCAGCCGCGGGGACTAGCGGGGTACCAGGAGACCCAGTACTTC.